This T cell receptor beta chain appears in the sequencing data of a study of long-term antiretroviral therapy in people with HIV. Samples were assayed with immunoSEQ v3.0 at survey level. Measured with immunoSEQ multiplex PCR; TCRdb has only the in-frame clones, and not every one. The table has approximately 9,400 clones, around 79% seen once; the top ten hold 20% to 25%. The CDR3 is 17 residues long. Unmatched junction bases numbered 11, after V lost 6 bases and J lost 6 bases. CDR1 is ENHRY, CDR2 SYGVKD, per germline. Sequencing was performed on unsorted PBMCs, taken 0.6 years before starting antiretroviral therapy. This clonotype was obtained from a man aged 40-50 years with HIV. The rearrangement uses TRBV10-3 and TRBJ2-1; 13 nucleotides agree with TRBD2. In DNA, the CDR3 is TGTGCCATCAGGTCAGAAACTAGCGGGGGGGGGATCAATGAGCAGTTCTTC. Its protein product is CAIRSETSGGGINEQFF.